A single sample gave rise to the 2 T cell receptor beta chains below, sequenced in a study of blood T cells in healthy people across ages. It was with a sample-barcoded 5' primer and a J-beta primer mix that a second PCR of roughly 6 to 12 cycles was run. TCRdb passed the 5' RACE reads through MiXCR, listing each CDR3 protein once. The sample shows about 1.7 million distinct CDR3 sequences, 28% of them seen only once. Sequenced: blood. The receptor set was obtained from a woman in her 30s in good health.

As to this clonotype: A clone one base away is much larger, so this may be a read error. This rearrangement joins TRBV29-1 to TRBJ2-7, with 10 bases fitting TRBD1. The trim removed 5 bases at V and 7 bases at J, leaving 17 bases unmatched. Germline V lookup: CDR1 SQVTM, CDR2 ANQGSEA. This CDR3 region has 16 residues. The CDR3 protein is CSVLQPGQGSYNEQYF. CDR3 coding DNA: TGCAGCGTTCTCCAACCGGGACAGGGGAGCTACAATGAGCAGTACTTC.

This clonotype turned up a few times. The CDR3 spells CASTPLAGGYEQYF. The CDR3 nucleotides are TGTGCCAGCACTCCCCTAGCGGGAGGCTACGAGCAGTACTTC. The chain is built from TRBV6-2 or TRBV6-3 and TRBJ2-7; 11 bases fit TRBD2. The CDR3 is made up of 14 amino acids. Looked up from germline, CDR1 is MNHEY and CDR2 is SVGEGT. After removal of 7 bases from V and 3 bases from J, the junction contained 5 bases not matched to a gene.